This TCR beta chain comes out of a study of Graves' ophthalmopathy and Graves' hyperthyroidism. This clonotype was counted only a few times. The antigen remains unidentified. Whole-study findings and limits: The model's prediction of ophthalmopathy progression had approximately 67% sensitivity and roughly 77% specificity. A 13-signature model separated ophthalmopathy from stable hyperthyroidism, reaching around 90% sensitivity and 75% to 83% specificity cross-validated.

Stable hyperthyroidism denotes an absence of ophthalmopathy throughout 18 months of follow-up. Ages of hyperthyroidism patients ran from 18 to 65, and their diagnoses were new, under 2 months' duration. Trimming cost V 4 bases and J 0 bases; bases outside gene matches: 11. This CDR3 has 19 amino acids. Germline assignment: CDR1 SGHAT and CDR2 FQDESV (reference sequence). Amplification of the TCR beta CDR3 regions used RNA transcripts (as template). RT-PCR with HTBI primers came first, then second-round multiplex PCR. TCRdb passed the multiplex PCR reads through MiXCR, listing each CDR3 protein once. The sample lists about 620,000 distinct CDR3 sequences, 22% occurring once.

This TCR was recovered from a young woman with stable Graves' hyperthyroidism. Some clones in this sample may be carry-over from other donors' samples. Source material: peripheral blood. V is TRBV11-1 and J is TRBJ2-5, with 13 nucleotides matching TRBD2. The chain's CDR3 is CASSSPRLAGGSNQETQYF. CDR3 coding DNA: TGTGCCAGCAGCTCCCCTAGACTAGCGGGGGGATCGAACCAAGAGACCCAGTACTTC. Filled out from reference TRBV11-1 and TRBJ2-5, the complete variable domain reads EAEVAQSPRYKITEKSQAVAFWCDPISGHATLYWYRQILGQGPELLVQFQDESVVDDSQLPKDRFSAERLKGVDSTLKIQPAELGDSAMYLCASSSPRLAGGSNQETQYFGPGTRLLVL.